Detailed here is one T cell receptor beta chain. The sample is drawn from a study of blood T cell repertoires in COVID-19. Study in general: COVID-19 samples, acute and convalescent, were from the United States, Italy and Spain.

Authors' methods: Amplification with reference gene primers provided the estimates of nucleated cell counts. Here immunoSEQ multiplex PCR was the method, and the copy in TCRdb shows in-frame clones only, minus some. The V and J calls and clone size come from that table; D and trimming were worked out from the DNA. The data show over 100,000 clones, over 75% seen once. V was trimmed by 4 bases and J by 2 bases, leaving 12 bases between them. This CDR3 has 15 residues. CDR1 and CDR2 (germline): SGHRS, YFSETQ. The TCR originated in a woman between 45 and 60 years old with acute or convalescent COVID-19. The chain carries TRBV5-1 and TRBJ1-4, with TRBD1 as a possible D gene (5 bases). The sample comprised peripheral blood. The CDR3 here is CASSPPGGTNEKLFF. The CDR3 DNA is TGCGCCAGCAGCCCTCCGGGGGGGACTAATGAAAAACTGTTTTTT.